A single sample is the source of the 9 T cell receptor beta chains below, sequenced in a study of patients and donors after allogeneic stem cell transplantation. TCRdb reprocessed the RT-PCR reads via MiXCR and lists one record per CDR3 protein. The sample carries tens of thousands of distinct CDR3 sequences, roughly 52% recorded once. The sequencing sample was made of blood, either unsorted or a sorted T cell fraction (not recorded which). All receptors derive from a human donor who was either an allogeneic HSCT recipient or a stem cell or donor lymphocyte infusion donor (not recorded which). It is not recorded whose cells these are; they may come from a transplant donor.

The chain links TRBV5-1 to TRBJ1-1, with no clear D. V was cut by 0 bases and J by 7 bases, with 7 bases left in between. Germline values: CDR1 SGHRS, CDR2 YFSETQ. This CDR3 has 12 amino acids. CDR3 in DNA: TGCGCCAGCAGCTTGGTACCAGATGAAGCTTTCTTT. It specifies CASSLVPDEAFF.

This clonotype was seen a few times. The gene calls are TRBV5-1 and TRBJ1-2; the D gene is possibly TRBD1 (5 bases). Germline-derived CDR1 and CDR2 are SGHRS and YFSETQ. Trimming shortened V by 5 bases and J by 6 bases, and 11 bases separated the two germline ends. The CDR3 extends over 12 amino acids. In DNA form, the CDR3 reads TGCGCCAGCAGACAGGTTGACGATGGCTACACCTTC. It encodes CASRQVDDGYTF.

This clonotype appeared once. The CDR3 region has the DNA TGTGCCAGCCATCCTGGGGCAGCCAGACATAGCAATCAGCCCCAGCATTTT. It specifies CASHPGAARHSNQPQHF. The chain couples TRBV28 to TRBJ1-5, with D possibly being TRBD1 (5 bases). The V end lost 8 bases, the J end lost 0 bases, and 20 bases lay between the germline ends. Germline values: CDR1 MDHEN, CDR2 SYDVKM. There are 17 residues in the CDR3.

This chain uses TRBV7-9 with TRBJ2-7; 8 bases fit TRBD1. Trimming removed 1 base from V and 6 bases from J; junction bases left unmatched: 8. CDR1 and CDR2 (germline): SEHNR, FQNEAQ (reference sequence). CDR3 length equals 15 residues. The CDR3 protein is CASSLVYRGTFEQYF. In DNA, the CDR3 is TGTGCCAGCAGCTTAGTTTACAGGGGGACCTTCGAGCAGTACTTC.

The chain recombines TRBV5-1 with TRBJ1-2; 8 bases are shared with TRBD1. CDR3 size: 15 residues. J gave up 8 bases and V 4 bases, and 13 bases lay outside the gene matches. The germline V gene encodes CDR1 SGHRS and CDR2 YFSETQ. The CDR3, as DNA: TGCGCCAGCAGCGATGATTCGACAGGGGCGAGGGGCTACACCTTC. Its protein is CASSDDSTGARGYTF.

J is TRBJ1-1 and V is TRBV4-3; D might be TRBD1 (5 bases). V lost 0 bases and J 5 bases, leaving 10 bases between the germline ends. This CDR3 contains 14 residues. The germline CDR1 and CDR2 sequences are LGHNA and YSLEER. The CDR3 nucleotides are TGCGCCAGCAGCCAAGATAGGGGCGAAACTGAAGCTTTCTTT. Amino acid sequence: CASSQDRGETEAFF.

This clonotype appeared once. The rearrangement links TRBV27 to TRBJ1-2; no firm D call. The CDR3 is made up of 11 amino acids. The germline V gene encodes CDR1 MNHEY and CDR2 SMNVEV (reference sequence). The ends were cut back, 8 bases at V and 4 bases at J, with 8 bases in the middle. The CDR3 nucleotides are TGTGCCAGCGGCCCGATCTATGGCTACACCTTC. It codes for CASGPIYGYTF.

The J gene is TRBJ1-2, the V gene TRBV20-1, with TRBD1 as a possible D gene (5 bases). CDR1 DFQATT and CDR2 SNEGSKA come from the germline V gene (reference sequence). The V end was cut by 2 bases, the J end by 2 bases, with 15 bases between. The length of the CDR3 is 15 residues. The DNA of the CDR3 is TGCAGTGCTAGACCCATCGCGGCAGGGAACTATGGCTACACCTTC. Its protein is CSARPIAAGNYGYTF.

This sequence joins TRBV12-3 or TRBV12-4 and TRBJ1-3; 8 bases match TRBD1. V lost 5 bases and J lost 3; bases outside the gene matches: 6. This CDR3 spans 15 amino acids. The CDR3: CASSKDRAFGNTIYF. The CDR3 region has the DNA TGTGCCAGCAGTAAGGACAGGGCCTTTGGAAACACCATATATTTT.